What follows describes a single TCR beta chain. Its antigen remains unidentified. The sample's time point: baseline pretreatment blood. The treatment was: 15 Gy SBRT to primary tumor, nephrectomy 4 weeks later. This sample is drawn from a study of radiation and T cells in renal cell carcinoma. For the study at large: Nephrectomy followed 15 Gy stereotactic body radiation by 4 weeks. General study points: In blood, top tumor clones expanded by 2 weeks, shrinking by 4.

The trim removed 8 bases at V and 5 bases at J, leaving 13 bases unmatched. This CDR3 comprises 15 residues. Germline loops: CDR1 SGHTA, CDR2 FQGNSA. The assay was immunoSEQ multiplex PCR, and TCRdb's table has in-frame clones only and misses some. The table includes 140,000 to 150,000 clones, roughly 90% detected once. The origin of this receptor is a woman in her 70s with renal cell carcinoma. The sequenced sample was blood, obtained from a patient whose treatment included radiotherapy and nephrectomy. The rearrangement links TRBV7-2 to TRBJ2-7; 9 bases match TRBD1. CDR3 sequence (DNA): TGTGCCAGCGGAAAGCCTCCGGGACAGGGCAACGAGCAGTACTTC. Encoded protein: CASGKPPGQGNEQYF.